Following are 7 T cell receptor beta chains from one sample sequenced in a study of preoperative IRX-2 immunotherapy in early breast cancer. Here immunoSEQ multiplex PCR was the method, and the copy in TCRdb shows in-frame clones only, minus some. The data show approximately 98,000 clones, with 80% to 90% seen just once and around 2% held by the top ten. Treatment denoted: preoperative locoregional IRX-2 cytokine immunotherapy. Here the sequenced sample was tumor tissue, taken after IRX-2 immunotherapy. All receptors come from a human donor with breast cancer.

The V call is TRBV5-1, the J call TRBJ1-2; no clear D gene. Germline values: CDR1 SGHRS, CDR2 YFSETQ. This CDR3 is 15 amino acids long. V was trimmed by 0 bases and J by 0 bases, leaving 9 bases between them. The chain's CDR3 is CASSLEAGANYGYTF. In nucleotides, the CDR3 is TGCGCCAGCAGCTTGGAGGCTGGGGCTAACTATGGCTACACCTTC.

The chain carries TRBV28 and TRBJ1-1, with TRBD1 identical over 7 bases. Losses at the gene ends were 4 bases for V and 5 bases for J; bases not matched to a gene: 4. Germline V lookup: CDR1 MDHEN, CDR2 SYDVKM. The CDR3 is made up of 13 amino acids. CDR3 bases: TGTGCCAGCAGTTCACAGGGGAGGACTGAAGCTTTCTTT. Encoded protein: CASSSQGRTEAFF.

The chain uses TRBV19 and TRBJ1-5, with D unclear. Per the germline V gene, CDR1 is LNHDA and CDR2 is SQIVND (reference sequence). V was clipped by 9 bases and J by 2 bases, with 17 bases between them. CDR3 length: 15 residues. CDR3 in amino acids: CASQLGATGNQPQHF. The CDR3 DNA follows: TGTGCCAGCCAACTCGGAGCAACCGGCAATCAGCCCCAGCATTTT.

The rearrangement joins TRBV10-1 to TRBJ2-1; no firm D call. Germline assignment: CDR1 WNHNN and CDR2 SYGVQD (reference sequence). V shed 2 bases and J shed 7 bases, with 9 bases lying between them. The CDR3 length is 13 residues. CDR3: CASSERAFNEQFF. In DNA, the CDR3 is TGCGCCAGCAGTGAGAGGGCCTTTAATGAGCAGTTCTTC.

The sample holds a few counts of this clone. In DNA, the CDR3 is TGTGCCAGCAGCTTAGACCAGGAGGGTGTGTTAGATTACAATGAGCAGTTCTTC. Protein product: CASSLDQEGVLDYNEQFF. This chain joins TRBV7-6 and TRBJ2-1, with a possible D match to TRBD2 (6 bases). Trimming took 1 base from V and 4 from J, leaving 20 bases between them. This CDR3 spans 18 amino acids. In germline, CDR1 is SGHVS, CDR2 FNYEAQ.

The chain has TRBV19 and TRBJ2-5; no definite D call. The CDR3 consists of 13 residues. V was cut by 6 bases and J by 6 bases, with 14 bases left in between. The germline CDR1 and CDR2 sequences are LNHDA and SQIVND (reference sequence). This chain's CDR3 is CASSLQNDKTQYF. CDR3 DNA sequence: TGTGCCAGTAGCCTGCAAAATGACAAGACCCAGTACTTC.

This sequence joins TRBV18 and TRBJ2-7; 7 nucleotides match TRBD1. The CDR3 contains 12 residues. Trimming removed 9 bases from V and 3 bases from J; junction bases left unmatched: 5. Germline CDR1 is KGHSH and CDR2 is LQKENI. CDR3 bases: TGTGCCAGTTCAAGACAGGGCTACGAGCAGTACTTC. Protein: CASSRQGYEQYF.